Listed here is a single T cell receptor beta chain. Which antigen it targets is not known. No clone much larger than this one lies a single base away; base qualities are absent. Reading the label with the study, this specimen's time point is: after anti-PD-1 therapy. For bulk TCRbeta sequencing, genomic DNA was extracted from tumor biopsies or peripheral blood, and input amounts ranged from 616 ng to 6,004 ng. Every patient was a poor candidate for surgical resection and had histologically proven advanced or metastatic basal or squamous cell carcinoma. The basal cell carcinoma cohort was made up of roughly ten patients, and bulk tumor TCR sequencing was performed for 8 or 9 of these patients. The sample belongs to a study of T cells in tumors after PD-1 blockade (dated by TCRdb to the late 2010s). A note on the overall study: Prior checkpoint blockade, systemic immunosuppressant use, and recent radiotherapy or other anti-cancer therapy within 4 weeks were grounds for patient exclusion. The study performed paired single-cell RNA and TCR sequencing on site-matched tumors from BCC or SCC patients before and after anti-PD-1 therapy. RECIST version 1.1 was used to evaluate clinical response. To compare clonotypes in blood versus tumor, bulk TCR sequencing was run on roughly 10 peripheral blood samples drawn from five or six patients. Peripheral blood samples averaged approximately 100,000 TCR templates (range roughly 22,000-257,772) and 35,000 to 45,000 unique clonotypes. Ongoing daily vismodegib 150 mg was also given to a subset of patients during anti-PD-1 treatment. Patients received pembrolizumab 200 mg every 3 weeks or cemiplimab 350 mg every 2 weeks. The research as a whole found: Around two fifths of tumor TCR clonotypes were found in blood, and some novel exhausted tumor clones appeared in pre-treatment blood, suggesting peripheral recruitment. The source of novel T cell clones was not identified and could include lymphoid organs or rare unexpanded clones within the tumor or its periphery.

The germline V gene (reference sequence) supplies CDR1 GTSNPN and CDR2 SVGIG. Including cysteine and phenylalanine, the CDR3 has 13 amino acids. Just the 39-base CDR3 DNA is kept, in frame starting at base 1. The germline V and J ends show losses of 4 bases and 8 bases respectively, and no gene match explains 10 bases of the junction. Deep TCRbeta sequencing was performed with the immunoSEQ platform. The original methods were these. Only productive rearrangements were exported from the immunoSEQ Analyzer for further analysis. T cell phenotypes were assigned to bulk TCRbeta clonotypes by matching to single-cell RNA+TCR-seq clones sharing the same TCRbeta sequence. Tumor enrichment of a clone was calculated by dividing the clone's tumor frequency by the clone's PBMC frequency, both taken from bulk TCR sequencing. TCRs were sorted with GLIPH into specificity groups, meaning clusters of distinct TCRs that share CDR3 motifs and likely recognize common antigens. The immuneACCESS repertoire file appears here via TCRdb, limited to in-frame rearrangements. These files lack a portion of the clones; in checked studies, under half of the deficit traces to unresolved V genes, and the cause of the others is not known. V and J calls and clone size come straight from that table; D and trimming were deduced from the DNA. In this sample the table shows under 75,000 clones, about 74% of which occur a single time. The leading ten clones occupy about 4.5% of the sample.

This TCR came from a human donor with basal cell carcinoma. The material sequenced was PBMCs, taken after anti-PD-1 treatment. This chain is built from TRBV30 and TRBJ1-2; TRBD1 aligns with 7 central bases. The CDR3 has the sequence CAWKGRGLGGYTF. The nucleotide sequence reads as follows: TGTGCCTGGAAGGGGAGGGGGCTTGGAGGCTACACCTTC.